This T cell receptor beta chain was captured by sequencing in a study of T cell responses to AZD1222 COVID-19 vaccine. This CDR3 has 15 amino acids. A remark on this clone: Its matching antigen is unknown.

Here immunoSEQ multiplex PCR was the method, and the copy in TCRdb shows in-frame clones only, minus some. The table lists 75,000 to 100,000 clones, around 89% of them singletons. Study-wide points: The donors showed a predominance of white British ancestry and of females, with possible underestimation of clonal diversity. Once two AZD1222 doses were given, Spike-specific TCR breadth and depth went up.

The sample in question was peripheral blood, obtained on day 0 of AZD1222 vaccination. V is TRBV12-1 and J is TRBJ2-5. TRBV12-1 is a known pseudogene. This sequence originates from an adult in good health. As DNA, the CDR3 is TGTGCCAGCAGCGCTGTAGGACGGGACCAAGAGACCCAGTACTTC. Its protein is CASSAVGRDQETQYF.